What follows are 4 T cell receptor beta chains derived from one specimen sequenced in a study of T cell responses to AZD1222 COVID-19 vaccine (dated by TCRdb to the early 2020s). Library preparation employed the immunoSEQ multiplex PCR assay. Imported from immuneACCESS, the table was reduced by TCRdb to in-frame sequences with V and J called. These copies leave out some clones; in studies compared against another copy, an unresolved V gene accounts for under half, and the cause of the remainder is not known. The sample data list around 130,000 clones, and 88% of these were observed just once. The leading ten clones occupy roughly 8% of the sample. What this sample's time point label stands for: baseline before first vaccination. This specimen consisted of peripheral blood, obtained on day 0 of AZD1222 vaccination. The origin of the receptors is an adult in good health.

Regarding this clone: A read error may produce the germline difference seen at one junction end. The chain links TRBV28 to TRBJ1-4, with 10 bases aligning to TRBD1. This CDR3 is built from 18 residues. Germline CDR1 and CDR2: MDHEN and SYDVKM. The CDR3 DNA follows: TGTGCCAGTAGTTCCGGGACAGGGGTGGGAGCAACTAATGAAAAACTGTTTTTT. This sequence encodes CASSSGTGVGATNEKLFF.

CDR3 region: CATTRDRGSYEQYF. The DNA of the CDR3 is TGTGCCACCACCCGGGACAGGGGCTCCTACGAGCAGTACTTC. The chain couples TRBV6-5 to TRBJ2-7; 10 bases align to TRBD1. V trimming: 10 bases; J trimming: 0 bases; junction bases outside the gene matches: 6. The CDR3 is 14 amino acids. Germline values: CDR1 MNHEY, CDR2 SVGAGI.

The DNA of the CDR3 is TGTGCCAGCAGTAGGACCGACAGGAGCTACGAGCAGTACTTC. Amino acid sequence: CASSRTDRSYEQYF. V and J are TRBV6-5 and TRBJ2-7, with D perhaps matching TRBD1 (6 bases). The CDR3 runs 14 residues. CDR1 is MNHEY and CDR2 is SVGAGI in the germline V gene. V gave up 5 bases and J gave up 3 bases, with 14 bases separating them.

This chain joins TRBV6-2 or TRBV6-3 and TRBJ2-2, with D tentatively TRBD2 (6 bases). V lost 2 bases to trimming and J lost 2 bases, with 18 bases between them. This CDR3 comprises 18 residues. Germline V gives CDR1 MNHEY, CDR2 SVGEGT. Here the CDR3 reads CASSYPRRTGVNTGELFF. The CDR3 DNA sequence: TGTGCCAGCAGTTACCCCAGGAGGACGGGGGTCAACACCGGGGAGCTGTTTTTT.